These T cell receptor beta chains were read from a single sample in a study of OX40 agonist ivuxolimab in advanced cancers. Clones were sequenced by immunoSEQ multiplex PCR, and TCRdb holds only the in-frame ones, with some missing. The top ten hold 12% of the sample, which has more than 40,000 clones, 70% to 90% seen once. The starting material was CD4+ or CD8+ T cells sorted from blood, obtained in a trial of the OX40 agonist ivuxolimab. These receptors were taken from an adult with an advanced solid tumor such as melanoma, head and neck, liver or kidney cancer. The CDR3 runs from the conserved cysteine through the conserved F or W. A D gene is named only where the DNA matches it firmly. The size entry is marked missing in some rows and otherwise reads once, few, many or a size class.

J gene	D gene	clone size	V gene	CDR3 protein	CDR3 DNA
TRBJ1-4	TRBD1	-	TRBV18	CASSPGDRDNEKLFF	TGTGCCAGCTCACCGGGGGACAGGGACAATGAAAAACTGTTTTTT
TRBJ2-3	TRBD2	-	TRBV4-3	CASSQDWTSGTDTQYF	TGCGCCAGCAGCCAAGATTGGACTAGCGGCACAGATACGCAGTATTTT
TRBJ2-3	TRBD1	-	TRBV9	CASSASGQGTDTQYF	TGTGCCAGCAGCGCCTCGGGACAGGGCACAGATACGCAGTATTTT
TRBJ1-2	-	once	TRBV9	CASSVSGPQYGYTF	TGTGCCAGCAGCGTATCGGGCCCCCAGTATGGCTACACCTTC
TRBJ1-3	-	-	TRBV29-1	CSVEDQEAAGNTIYF	TGCAGCGTTGAAGATCAAGAGGCCGCTGGAAACACCATATATTTT
TRBJ2-7	-	once	TRBV9	CASSISDFSYEQYF	TGTGCCAGCAGCATCTCGGACTTCTCCTACGAGCAGTACTTC
TRBJ2-5	-	-	TRBV19	CASSIVSRVPKETQYF	TGTGCCAGTAGTATAGTTAGCAGGGTACCAAAAGAGACCCAGTACTTC
TRBJ2-5	-	-	TRBV4-1	CASSQAEGGQEETQYF	TGCGCCAGCAGCCAAGCAGAGGGGGGGCAGGAAGAGACCCAGTACTTC
TRBJ1-6	-	few	TRBV28	CASTLSGVGSPLHF	TGTGCCAGCACCTTGTCGGGGGTGGGGTCACCCCTCCACTTT
TRBJ2-7	-	-	TRBV10-1	CASGDRPTYEQYF	TGCGCCAGCGGGGATCGCCCTACCTACGAGCAGTACTTC
TRBJ1-1	TRBD1	-	TRBV5-6	CASSLGTGDTEAFF	TGTGCCAGCAGCCTCGGGACAGGAGACACTGAAGCTTTCTTT
TRBJ2-7	TRBD2	few	TRBV14	CASSQFGGGMAYEQYF	TGTGCCAGCAGCCAATTTGGCGGGGGGATGGCCTACGAGCAGTACTTC
TRBJ2-7	-	once	TRBV29-1	CSASPGAPYEQYF	TGCAGCGCCAGCCCGGGAGCCCCCTACGAGCAGTACTTC
TRBJ2-5	TRBD2	few	TRBV5-1	CASSLGDYRRLRETQYF	TGCGCCAGCAGCTTGGGGGACTACCGAAGGTTAAGAGAGACCCAGTACTTC
TRBJ2-2	-	-	TRBV9	CASSPTENTGELFF	TGTGCCAGCAGCCCTACAGAGAACACCGGGGAGCTGTTTTTT
TRBJ2-2	-	few	TRBV4-3	CATRTTLNTGELFF	TGCGCCACCCGGACGACTTTGAACACCGGGGAGCTGTTTTTT
TRBJ2-1	-	-	TRBV7-6	CASSHAGDEQFF	TGTGCCAGCAGCCACGCCGGGGATGAGCAGTTCTTC
TRBJ2-3	-	-	TRBV6-6	CASTAGAGDTQYF	TGTGCCAGCACCGCGGGGGCCGGGGATACGCAGTATTTT
TRBJ1-1	TRBD1	once	TRBV6-5	CASSSTGAAAFF	TGTGCCAGCAGCTCCACAGGGGCGGCGGCTTTCTTT
TRBJ2-1	-	-	TRBV19	CASSSSGGAYNEQFF	TGTGCCAGTAGCTCCTCAGGGGGGGCCTACAATGAGCAGTTCTTC
TRBJ2-7	TRBD2	-	TRBV5-1	CASSLAWGGSYEQYF	TGCGCCAGCAGCTTGGCCTGGGGGGGCTCCTACGAGCAGTACTTC
TRBJ1-1	-	once	TRBV19	CASSRGGGGTEAFF	TGTGCCAGTAGTCGGGGTGGTGGGGGCACTGAAGCTTTCTTT
TRBJ2-1	-	-	TRBV13	CASSSPPYNEQFF	TGTGCCAGCAGCTCCCCACCCTACAATGAGCAGTTCTTC
TRBJ2-7	TRBD1	-	TRBV7-8	CASSLGQIGEQYF	TGTGCCAGCAGCTTGGGACAGATAGGCGAGCAGTACTTC
TRBJ1-2	-	-	TRBV6-5	CASSYSRGNYGYTF	TGTGCCAGCAGTTACTCTAGGGGAAACTATGGCTACACCTTC
TRBJ2-5	-	once	TRBV14	CASSHPGHGLETQYF	TGTGCCAGCAGCCACCCGGGACACGGGTTAGAGACCCAGTACTTC
TRBJ2-7	TRBD1	-	TRBV13	CASSSRGTGAGSYEQYF	TGTGCCAGCAGCTCGAGAGGTACAGGGGCTGGGTCCTACGAGCAGTACTTC
TRBJ2-1	-	-	TRBV11-2	CASSDYHNEQFF	TGTGCCAGCAGTGACTACCACAATGAGCAGTTCTTC
TRBJ2-5	-	-	TRBV6-6	CASSDWTPRETQYF	TGTGCCAGCAGTGACTGGACGCCGCGGGAGACCCAGTACTTC
TRBJ2-7	-	-	TRBV28	CASSLDGVVSYEQYF	TGTGCCAGCAGTTTAGATGGGGTGGTATCCTACGAGCAGTACTTC
TRBJ2-7	TRBD1	-	TRBV19	CASSIGGQGVYEQYF	TGTGCCAGTAGTATAGGGGGACAGGGGGTGTACGAGCAGTACTTC